A single sample gave rise to the 10 T cell receptor beta chains below, sequenced in a study of blood T cells in healthy people across ages. With a J-beta primer mix and a sample-barcoded 5' primer, a second PCR ran about 7 to 12 cycles. TCRdb called the 5' RACE reads again in MiXCR, with one record for every CDR3 protein. The data show 1.5 million to 2 million distinct CDR3 sequences, roughly 50% seen once. The sequenced sample consisted of blood. All receptors come from a woman in her thirties or forties in good health.

This clonotype was found a few times. The V call is TRBV27, the J call TRBJ1-2, with D unresolved. The V and J ends lost 5 bases and 4 bases respectively, with 17 bases between them. The CDR3 is 15 residues long. CDR1 and CDR2 from the germline V gene are MNHEY and SMNVEV (reference sequence). The CDR3 loop is CASSTTWASIYGYTF. The CDR3 coding sequence is TGTGCCAGCAGTACGACGTGGGCCTCGATCTATGGCTACACCTTC.

This clonotype was counted only a few times. The CDR3 spells CASSPKPGLSSYNEQFF. CDR3 nucleotides: TGTGCCAGCAGCCCGAAACCGGGACTTAGCTCCTACAATGAGCAGTTCTTC. The chain links TRBV11-2 to TRBJ2-1, with TRBD2 as a possible D gene (6 bases). The V and J ends lost 5 bases and 0 bases respectively, with 17 bases between them. The CDR3 is made up of 17 amino acids. Germline lookup yields CDR1 SGHAT and CDR2 FQNNGV.

J is TRBJ1-6 and V is TRBV7-9, with D perhaps matching TRBD1 (6 bases). V lost 1 base to trimming and J lost 7 bases, with 11 bases between them. CDR1 is SEHNR, CDR2 FQNEAQ, per germline (reference sequence). The CDR3 contains 15 residues. The DNA of the CDR3 is TGTGCCAGCAGCTTAGGGACAGCGAGAAATTCACCCCTCCACTTT. Translated, it gives CASSLGTARNSPLHF.

This clonotype was observed a few times. The chain couples TRBV5-1 to TRBJ2-7; D ambiguous. Germline V gene data show CDR1 as SGHRS and CDR2 as YFSETQ. The CDR3 runs to 12 residues. Trimming removed 0 bases at V and 5 bases at J, with 6 bases between. The CDR3 loop reads CASSLDGHEQYF. The CDR3 DNA sequence: TGCGCCAGCAGCTTGGACGGGCACGAGCAGTACTTC.

This clonotype was found a few times. The genes are TRBV7-2 and TRBJ2-1; no definite D call. The CDR3 loop spans 13 amino acids. The V end lost 3 bases, the J end lost 6 bases, and 9 bases lay between the germline ends. CDR1 and CDR2 (germline): SGHTA, FQGNSA. In nucleotides, the CDR3 is TGTGCCAGCAGCTTCGTTCTAGTCAATGAGCAGTTCTTC. It yields the protein CASSFVLVNEQFF. The full variable domain, with the rest looked up from reference TRBV7-2 and TRBJ2-1, is GAGVSQSPSNKVTEKGKDVELRCDPISGHTALYWYRQSLGQGLEFLIYFQGNSAPDKSGLPSDRFSAERTGGSVSTLTIQRTQQEDSAVYLCASSFVLVNEQFFGPGTRLTVL.

This clonotype was observed a few times. The J gene is TRBJ2-1, the V gene TRBV4-3; 8 nucleotides agree with TRBD2. The V gene's germline CDR1 is LGHNA and CDR2 YSLEER. The J segment lost 0 bases and the V segment lost 6 bases, leaving 13 bases of the junction unmatched. This CDR3 region has 18 residues. The CDR3 loop reads CASRRGHHSGGSYNEQFF. In nucleotides, the CDR3 is TGCGCCAGCAGGAGAGGGCACCACAGCGGGGGCTCCTACAATGAGCAGTTCTTC.

The V gene is TRBV27, the J gene TRBJ1-2, with 7 bases aligning to TRBD1. Trimming cost V 5 bases and J 6 bases; bases outside gene matches: 9. Per the germline V gene, CDR1 is MNHEY and CDR2 is SMNVEV (reference sequence). This CDR3 is 14 amino acids long. The CDR3 here is CASSPTGSHDGYTF. In nucleotides, the CDR3 is TGTGCCAGCAGTCCGACAGGGTCCCACGATGGCTACACCTTC.

A note on this clonotype: One base away lies a much larger clone, so this may be a sequencing read error. CDR3 residues: CASSLAPDRADAQYF. The CDR3 coding sequence is TGTGCCAGCAGCTTAGCGCCGGACAGGGCTGATGCGCAGTATTTT. The chain links TRBV11-2 to TRBJ2-3; 8 bases line up with TRBD1. CDR1 is SGHAT, CDR2 FQNNGV, per germline. Unmatched junction bases numbered 10, after V lost 1 base and J lost 10 bases. The CDR3 has 15 residues.

The gene calls are TRBV6-2 or TRBV6-3 and TRBJ2-7, with 11 bases aligning to TRBD1. The junction had 15 bases not matched to a gene; V was cut back by 4 bases and J by 7 bases. The germline V gene has CDR1 MNHEY and CDR2 SVGEGT. This CDR3 spans 17 amino acids. The CDR3 DNA sequence: TGTGCCAGCAGTTCGGGACAGGGGGTGGTAACGGACAATGAGCAGTACTTC. Its protein product is CASSSGQGVVTDNEQYF.

The rearrangement links TRBV28 to TRBJ2-5, with D unclear. CDR1 MDHEN and CDR2 SYDVKM come from the germline V gene. V lost 5 bases and J lost 2, with 15 bases in between. The CDR3 has 15 residues. DNA for the CDR3: TGTGCCAGCAGTCAAATGTCTGGGCCACAAGAGACCCAGTACTTC. Translating gives CASSQMSGPQETQYF.